A selection of T cell receptor beta chains follows, all from one sample in a study of T cell responses to AZD1222 COVID-19 vaccine. Method: immunoSEQ multiplex PCR; TCRdb's copy keeps in-frame clones and lacks some. The sample carries more than 250,000 clones, more than 85% recorded once. The sequencing here drew on peripheral blood, taken on day 0 of AZD1222 vaccination. These receptors were collected from an adult in good health. The CDR3 runs from the conserved cysteine through the conserved F or W. A D gene is named only where the DNA matches it firmly. The size entry is marked missing in some rows and otherwise reads once, few, many or a size class.

D gene,clone size,V gene,J gene,CDR3 protein,CDR3 DNA
TRBD1,.,TRBV19,TRBJ1-6,CASSDRGHSPLHF,TGTGCCAGTTCCGACAGGGGGCATTCACCCCTCCACTTT
.,.,TRBV5-4,TRBJ2-5,CASSLRRSLGETQYF,TGTGCCAGCAGCTTGAGGAGGTCCTTGGGGGAGACCCAGTACTTC
.,.,TRBV5-6,TRBJ1-2,CASSLVPTNYGYTF,TGTGCCAGCAGCTTGGTGCCGACTAACTATGGCTACACCTTC
.,.,TRBV12-3/TRBV12-4,TRBJ1-1,CASSLARPTEAFF,TGTGCCAGCAGTTTAGCGCGCCCCACTGAAGCTTTCTTT
TRBD2,.,TRBV27,TRBJ2-7,CASSPFSGTRPYEQYF,TGTGCCAGCAGTCCTTTCTCCGGGACTAGGCCCTACGAGCAGTACTTC
TRBD2,once,TRBV19,TRBJ2-1,CASSALAGVANEQFF,TGTGCCAGTAGTGCTCTAGCGGGAGTTGCCAATGAGCAGTTCTTC
.,.,TRBV5-1,TRBJ2-7,CASSLSIRHAYEQYF,TGCGCCAGCAGCTTGAGTATTCGTCACGCGTACGAGCAGTACTTC
TRBD1,.,TRBV28,TRBJ1-5,CASSFSLGQGISQPQHF,TGTGCCAGCAGTTTCTCTCTTGGACAGGGTATAAGTCAGCCCCAGCATTTT
TRBD2,few,TRBV9,TRBJ2-3,CASSAIAGSTDTQYF,TGTGCCAGCAGCGCGATAGCGGGCAGCACAGATACGCAGTATTTT
.,.,TRBV5-6,TRBJ2-5,CASSSTTQETQYF,TGTGCCAGCAGCTCGACTACACAAGAGACCCAGTACTTC
.,.,TRBV28,TRBJ2-3,CASSFPLATDTQYF,TGTGCCAGCAGTTTTCCTCTAGCGACAGATACGCAGTATTTT
TRBD2,.,TRBV10-3,TRBJ2-2,CAITSAGENTGELFF,TGTGCCATCACCTCAGCGGGGGAGAACACCGGGGAGCTGTTTTTT
.,.,TRBV7-5,TRBJ1-5,CARSLRVTQPQHF,TGTGCCAGAAGCTTGCGGGTGACTCAGCCCCAGCATTTT
TRBD1,.,TRBV5-1,TRBJ1-1,CASSLRAGGTEAFF,TGCGCCAGCAGCCTTAGGGCAGGGGGCACTGAAGCTTTCTTT
.,.,TRBV2,TRBJ1-4,CASSPTGRANEKLFF,TGTGCCAGCAGTCCTACAGGGCGGGCTAATGAAAAACTGTTTTTT
.,.,TRBV6-2/TRBV6-3,TRBJ2-6,CASSYGSSGANVLTF,TGTGCCAGCAGTTACGGGTCCTCTGGGGCCAACGTCCTGACTTTC
TRBD1,.,TRBV18,TRBJ2-1,CASSLGTGTYNEQFF,TGTGCCAGCTCACTCGGGACAGGGACCTACAATGAGCAGTTCTTC
TRBD1,.,TRBV5-4,TRBJ2-5,CASSSSQGPETQYF,TGTGCCAGCAGCTCATCACAGGGGCCAGAGACCCAGTACTTC
TRBD2,.,TRBV5-1,TRBJ2-1,CASSLGPAGGPNNEQFF,TGCGCCAGCAGCTTGGGGCCCGCGGGGGGGCCCAACAATGAGCAGTTCTTC
TRBD1,.,TRBV7-3,TRBJ2-7,CASSPTGGRPDEQYF,TGTGCCAGCAGCCCCACAGGGGGCCGGCCTGACGAGCAGTACTTC
.,.,TRBV28,TRBJ2-6,CASSLGGTLGSGANVLTF,TGTGCCAGCAGTTTAGGGGGGACATTGGGCTCTGGGGCCAACGTCCTGACTTTC
TRBD2,.,TRBV6-2/TRBV6-3,TRBJ2-5,CASSYASGAYGAQYF,TGTGCCAGCAGTTACGCTAGCGGGGCTTACGGGGCCCAGTACTTC
.,.,TRBV5-4,TRBJ1-1,CASSSVDTEAFF,TGTGCCAGCAGCTCCGTAGACACTGAAGCTTTCTTT
.,.,TRBV7-9,TRBJ1-5,CASSQAGGGNQPQHF,TGTGCCAGCAGTCAAGCAGGAGGGGGCAATCAGCCCCAGCATTTT
.,.,TRBV3-1/TRBV3-2,TRBJ2-7,CASSLTGLEQYF,TGTGCCAGCAGCCTAACCGGTCTCGAGCAGTACTTC
.,.,TRBV7-9,TRBJ2-2,CASTVVGTGKNTGELFF,TGTGCCAGCACCGTAGTGGGAACAGGGAAGAACACCGGGGAGCTGTTTTTT
.,few,TRBV3-1/TRBV3-2,TRBJ2-7,CASSRLGTSYEQYF,TGTGCCAGCAGCCGTCTCGGTACCTCCTACGAGCAGTACTTC
.,.,TRBV30,TRBJ2-7,CAWSYSSYEQYF,TGTGCCTGGAGTTATAGCTCCTACGAGCAGTACTTC
TRBD1,.,TRBV7-3,TRBJ1-2,CASSLGTGSVGGGYTF,TGTGCCAGCAGCTTAGGGACAGGGTCCGTCGGAGGTGGCTACACCTTC
.,once,TRBV30,TRBJ2-2,CACYRRTNTGELFF,TGTGCCTGTTACAGAAGGACGAACACCGGGGAGCTGTTTTTT
TRBD2,once,TRBV29-1,TRBJ2-1,CSVPWPGLAPNEQFF,TGCAGCGTTCCCTGGCCGGGACTAGCTCCCAATGAGCAGTTCTTC
.,.,TRBV3-1/TRBV3-2,TRBJ2-7,CASSQAPDSKYF,TGTGCCAGCAGCCAAGCACCGGACAGTAAGTACTTC
.,.,TRBV2,TRBJ2-3,CASPRGLGSDTQYF,TGTGCCAGCCCGCGGGGGCTAGGTTCAGATACGCAGTATTTT
.,.,TRBV6-2/TRBV6-3,TRBJ1-5,CASSYVGSNQPQHF,TGTGCCAGCAGTTACGTAGGGAGCAATCAGCCCCAGCATTTT
.,.,TRBV29-1,TRBJ2-3,CSVFVFSGISDTQYF,TGCAGCGTATTCGTTTTCTCGGGGATATCAGATACGCAGTATTTT
.,.,TRBV19,TRBJ1-1,CASSQAGAATEAFF,TGTGCCAGTAGTCAGGCGGGGGCCGCTACTGAAGCTTTCTTT
TRBD1,.,TRBV7-8,TRBJ1-2,CASSDGQGVGFGYTF,TGTGCCAGCAGCGATGGACAGGGCGTGGGGTTTGGCTACACCTTC
.,.,TRBV28,TRBJ2-1,CASSLTGYEQFF,TGTGCCAGCAGTTTAACAGGGTATGAGCAGTTCTTC
.,once,TRBV12-3/TRBV12-4,TRBJ1-5,CASSRGGNQPQHF,TGTGCCAGCAGTCGGGGGGGGAATCAGCCCCAGCATTTT
TRBD1,.,TRBV6-6,TRBJ2-1,CASSHRGRDEQFF,TGTGCCAGCAGCCACAGGGGGCGGGATGAGCAGTTCTTC
.,.,TRBV7-9,TRBJ1-1,CASSPMGRGTNTEAFF,TGTGCCAGCAGCCCAATGGGTAGAGGCACGAACACTGAAGCTTTCTTT
TRBD1,.,TRBV5-4,TRBJ1-1,CASSKVDRGKAEAFF,TGTGCCAGCAGCAAAGTTGACAGGGGAAAGGCTGAAGCTTTCTTT
TRBD2,.,TRBV5-1,TRBJ2-7,CASSLARGSGGSYEQYF,TGCGCCAGCAGCTTGGCCAGGGGTAGCGGGGGCTCCTACGAGCAGTACTTC
.,.,TRBV12-3/TRBV12-4,TRBJ1-2,CASSFRVTGYTF,TGTGCCAGCAGTTTCAGGGTGACTGGCTACACCTTC